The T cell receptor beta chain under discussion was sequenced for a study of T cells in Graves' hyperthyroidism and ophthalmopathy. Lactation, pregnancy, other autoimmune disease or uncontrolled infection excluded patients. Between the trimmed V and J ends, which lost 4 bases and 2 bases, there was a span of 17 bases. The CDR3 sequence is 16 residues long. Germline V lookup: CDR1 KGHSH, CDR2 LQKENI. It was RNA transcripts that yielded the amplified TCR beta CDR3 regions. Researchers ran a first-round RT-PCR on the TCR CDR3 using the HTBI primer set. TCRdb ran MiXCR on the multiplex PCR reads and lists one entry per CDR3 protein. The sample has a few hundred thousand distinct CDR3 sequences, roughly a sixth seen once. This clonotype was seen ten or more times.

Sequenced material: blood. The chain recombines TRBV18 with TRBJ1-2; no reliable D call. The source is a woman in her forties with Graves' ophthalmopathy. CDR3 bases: TGTGCCAGCTCACGAACCAGCTCTAATGGAAACTATGGCTACACCTTC. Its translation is CASSRTSSNGNYGYTF.